This T cell receptor beta chain was found in a study of shared clonotypes between healthy human individuals. General study points: It was anticipated that sequencing depth would influence how many clonotypes donors shared.

Sequencing was at deep level. Under the authors' procedure: In the immunoSEQ data, sequences were junction-only and lacked quality scores, so filtering differed. This table comes from immunoSEQ multiplex PCR, and its TCRdb copy is limited to in-frame clones, with some not included. The D gene and trimming were derived from the DNA, and the V and J assignments and clone size from that table. The sample shows about 460,000 clones, roughly three quarters of them seen only once. With respect to this clone: Antigen specificity is unknown.

The V gene's germline CDR1 is MNHEY and CDR2 SMNVEV (reference sequence). The ends lost 0 bases at V and 8 bases at J; junction bases unmatched: 8. The CDR3 extends over 17 amino acids. The V and J genes are TRBV27 and TRBJ2-1, with 12 nucleotides matching TRBD2. The sequence was collected from a woman in her 40s in good health. Some clones in this sample may be carry-over from other donors' samples. Sequencing was done on a sample of PBMCs. CDR3 amino acids: CASSLSLAGGPWDEQFF. CDR3 DNA sequence: TGTGCCAGCAGTTTATCGCTAGCGGGAGGGCCATGGGATGAGCAGTTCTTC.